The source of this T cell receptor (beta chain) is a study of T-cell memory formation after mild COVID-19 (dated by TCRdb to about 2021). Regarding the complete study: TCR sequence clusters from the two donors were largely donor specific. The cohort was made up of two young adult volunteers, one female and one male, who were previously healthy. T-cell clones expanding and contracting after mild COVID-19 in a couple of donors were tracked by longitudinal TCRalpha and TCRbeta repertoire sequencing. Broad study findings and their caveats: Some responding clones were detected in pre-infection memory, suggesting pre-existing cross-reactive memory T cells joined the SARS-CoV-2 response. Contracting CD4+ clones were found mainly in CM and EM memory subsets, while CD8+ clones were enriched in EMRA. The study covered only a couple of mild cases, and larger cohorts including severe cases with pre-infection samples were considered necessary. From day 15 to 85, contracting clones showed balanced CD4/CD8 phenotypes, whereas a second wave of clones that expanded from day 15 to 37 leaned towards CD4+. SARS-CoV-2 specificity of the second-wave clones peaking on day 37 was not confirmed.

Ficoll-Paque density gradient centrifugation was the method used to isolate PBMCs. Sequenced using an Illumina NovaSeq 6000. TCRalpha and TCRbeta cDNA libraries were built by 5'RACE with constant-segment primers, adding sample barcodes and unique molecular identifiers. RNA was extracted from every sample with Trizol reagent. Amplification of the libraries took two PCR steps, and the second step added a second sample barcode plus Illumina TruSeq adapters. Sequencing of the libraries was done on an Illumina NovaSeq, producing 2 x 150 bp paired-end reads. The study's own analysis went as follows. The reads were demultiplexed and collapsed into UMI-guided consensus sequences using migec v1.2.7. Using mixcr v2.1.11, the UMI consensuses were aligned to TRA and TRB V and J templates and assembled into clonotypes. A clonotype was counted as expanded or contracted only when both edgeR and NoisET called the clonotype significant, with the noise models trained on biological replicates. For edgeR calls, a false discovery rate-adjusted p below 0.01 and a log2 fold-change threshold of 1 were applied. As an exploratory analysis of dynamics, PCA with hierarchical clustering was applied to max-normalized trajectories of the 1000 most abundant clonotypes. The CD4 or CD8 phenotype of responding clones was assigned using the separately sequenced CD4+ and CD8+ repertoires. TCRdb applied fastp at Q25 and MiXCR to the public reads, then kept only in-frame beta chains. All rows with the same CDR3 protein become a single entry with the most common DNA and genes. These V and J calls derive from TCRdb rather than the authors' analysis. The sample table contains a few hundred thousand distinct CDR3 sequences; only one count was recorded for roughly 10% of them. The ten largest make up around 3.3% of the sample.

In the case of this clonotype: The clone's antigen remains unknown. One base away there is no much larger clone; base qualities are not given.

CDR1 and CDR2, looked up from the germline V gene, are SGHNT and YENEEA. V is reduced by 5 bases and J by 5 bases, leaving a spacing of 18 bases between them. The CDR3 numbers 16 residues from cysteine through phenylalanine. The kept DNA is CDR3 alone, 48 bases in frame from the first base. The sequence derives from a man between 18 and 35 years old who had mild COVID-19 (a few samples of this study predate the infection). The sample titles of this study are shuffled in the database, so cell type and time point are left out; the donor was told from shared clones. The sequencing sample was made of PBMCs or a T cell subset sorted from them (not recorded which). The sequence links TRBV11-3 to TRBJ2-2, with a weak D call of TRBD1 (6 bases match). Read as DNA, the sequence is TGTGCCAGCAGCCCCTCTTGGACAGTTGTGACCGGGGAGCTGTTTTTT. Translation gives CASSPSWTVVTGELFF.